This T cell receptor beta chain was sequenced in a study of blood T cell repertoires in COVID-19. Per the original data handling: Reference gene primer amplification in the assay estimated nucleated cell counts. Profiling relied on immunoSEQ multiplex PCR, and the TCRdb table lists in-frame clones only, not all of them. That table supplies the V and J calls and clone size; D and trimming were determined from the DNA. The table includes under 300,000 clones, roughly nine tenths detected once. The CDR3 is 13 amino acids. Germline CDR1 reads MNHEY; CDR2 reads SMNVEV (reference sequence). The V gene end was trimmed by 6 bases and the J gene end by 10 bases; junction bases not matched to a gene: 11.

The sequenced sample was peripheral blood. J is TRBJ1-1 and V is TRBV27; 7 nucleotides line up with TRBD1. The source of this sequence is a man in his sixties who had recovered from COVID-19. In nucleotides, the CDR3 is TGTGCCAGCAGCCCGCGACCCCCAGGGGGAGCTTTCTTT. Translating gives CASSPRPPGGAFF.